A selection of T cell receptor beta chains follows, all from one sample in a study of T cell changes during pregnancy in multiple sclerosis. Using immunoSEQ multiplex PCR, the repertoire was profiled, and TCRdb retains in-frame clones only, with some absent. The sample includes approximately 90,000 clones, around 94% of them seen just once. The source material was peripheral blood, sampled in the third trimester of pregnancy. The source is a female donor with multiple sclerosis, enrolled in a pregnancy study. The conserved cysteine and the conserved F or W are not part of the CDR3 here.

j_gene,v_gene,CDR3aa
TRBJ2-7,TRBV19,ASSLSGFSYEQY
TRBJ2-1,TRBV21-1,ASSKPPGRDSYNEQF
TRBJ2-7,TRBV28,ASSGGNYEQY
TRBJ1-3,TRBV4-3,ASSQDDTAGNTIY
TRBJ1-4,TRBV5-8,ASSLGDSPFATNEKLF
TRBJ2-7,TRBV28,ASSLSSGGSYEQY
TRBJ2-5,TRBV18,ASSPNQETQY
TRBJ1-1,TRBV5-4,ASSPQVNTEAF
TRBJ1-5,TRBV27,ASSYGGEYQPQH
TRBJ2-1,TRBV5-1,ASRGQGAYNEQF